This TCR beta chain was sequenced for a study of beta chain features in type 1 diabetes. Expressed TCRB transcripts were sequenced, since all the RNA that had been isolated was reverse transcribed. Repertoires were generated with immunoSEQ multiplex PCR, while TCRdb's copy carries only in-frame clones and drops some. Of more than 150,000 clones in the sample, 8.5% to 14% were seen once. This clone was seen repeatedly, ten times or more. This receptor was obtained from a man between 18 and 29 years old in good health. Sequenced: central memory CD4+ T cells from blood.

CDR3 coding DNA: TGTGCCAGCAGCTTAGGGGGACAGGGGTACTACGAGCAGTACTTC. The encoded protein is CASSLGGQGYYEQYF. This rearrangement joins TRBV7-2 to TRBJ2-7; 10 bases are a match to TRBD1. Germline CDR1 and CDR2: SGHTA and FQGNSA. This CDR3 region has 15 residues. J gave up 3 bases and V 1 base, and 3 bases lay outside the gene matches. Drawing the rest from reference TRBV7-2 and TRBJ2-7, the complete variable domain is GAGVSQSPSNKVTEKGKDVELRCDPISGHTALYWYRQSLGQGLEFLIYFQGNSAPDKSGLPSDRFSAERTGGSVSTLTIQRTQQEDSAVYLCASSLGGQGYYEQYFGPGTRLTVT.